This T cell receptor (beta chain) is from a study of T cells in women clearing cervical HPV infection. Study results and caveats: Timing of associations relative to infection is unclear; T-cell subsets were not isolated.

Notes on this clone: Its antigen is as yet unknown. The observed sequence ends 3 residues before the CDR3 terminus, with the missing tail filled in from the germline J gene.

CDR1 and CDR2 (germline): GTSNPN, SVGIG (reference sequence). The CDR3 is made up of 12 amino acids. Sequencing was performed with immunoSEQ multiplex PCR; in TCRdb, only in-frame clones are kept and a portion is missing. Reported are roughly 42,000 clones; the ten largest clones contain approximately 1.2%. The material sequenced was blood buffy coat. The rearrangement links TRBV30 to TRBJ1-1; D call uncertain. The sequence was obtained from a woman between 18 and 69 years old with a cervical HPV16 infection that either progressed to CIN3+ or cleared (not recorded which). The CDR3 spells CAWSVSQDTAFF. CDR3 DNA, as far as it was read: TGTGCCTGGAGTGTATCCCAGGATACG.